This T cell receptor (beta chain) emerged from a study of multiple sclerosis patients with progressive multifocal leukoencephalopathy. Overall study findings and caveats: In most PML patients, TRB repertoires appeared less diverse by entropy.

Sequencing used immunoSEQ multiplex PCR; TCRdb keeps in-frame clones, though not all of them. The sample comprises roughly 34,000 clones, more than 75% of which are singletons, and 3% to 3.5% rests with the top ten. Time point given: time of PML onset. The germline gives CDR1 SGHTA, CDR2 FQGTGA. The V end was cut by 1 base, the J end by 7 bases, with 11 bases between. The CDR3 consists of 13 residues. With respect to this clone: Its antigen is not identified.

This TCR was recovered from a human donor with progressive multifocal leukoencephalopathy. V and J are TRBV7-3 and TRBJ2-7; D call uncertain. Sequenced material: PBMCs, taken from a patient treated with natalizumab. CDR3 amino acids: CASSLMQRQEQYF. CDR3 DNA: TGTGCCAGCAGCTTAATGCAGCGCCAGGAGCAGTACTTC.